These 27 T cell receptor beta chains were sequenced from one sample in a study of T cells in Graves' hyperthyroidism and ophthalmopathy. RNA transcripts provided the source from which TCR beta CDR3 regions were amplified. Researchers ran a first-round RT-PCR on the TCR CDR3 using the HTBI primer set. TCRdb used MiXCR to reprocess the multiplex PCR reads, holding one entry per CDR3 protein. The table has hundreds of thousands of distinct CDR3 sequences, under 25% seen once; the top ten hold around a third. The sample was blood. The origin of the receptors is a man aged 30 to 45 with Graves' ophthalmopathy.

This clonotype was seen a few times. The chain has TRBV15 and TRBJ2-7; D unclear. Trimming removed 2 bases from V and 1 base from J, with 9 bases in between. Germline CDR1 reads LNHNV; CDR2 reads YYDKDF (reference sequence). The CDR3 length is 14 residues. Written as DNA, the CDR3 is TGTGCCACCAGCAGATTCCCCGGGTCCTACGAGCAGTACTTC. Translated: CATSRFPGSYEQYF.

The chain has TRBV9 and TRBJ2-7; 8 bases are shared with TRBD2. The J segment lost 3 bases and the V segment lost 4 bases, leaving 12 bases of the junction unmatched. The CDR3 covers 16 residues. CDR1 is SGDLS and CDR2 is YYNGEE in the germline V gene. CDR3: CASSPTATSGNYEQYF. CDR3 DNA: TGTGCCAGCAGCCCAACGGCCACTAGCGGTAACTACGAGCAGTACTTC.

This clonotype was seen many times. The gene calls are TRBV12-3 or TRBV12-4 and TRBJ1-5; TRBD1 might be the D (6 bases). This CDR3 contains 14 residues. Trimming removed 6 bases at V and 3 bases at J, with 12 bases between. CDR3 in DNA: TGTGCCAGCAGCCCACAGGGAGACAATCAGCCCCAGCATTTT. It yields the protein CASSPQGDNQPQHF.

This clonotype was detected only a few times. Lacking the conserved final phenylalanine or tryptophan, this CDR3 likely reflects a read error. The V call is TRBV7-9, the J call TRBJ2-3; a possible D gene is TRBD2 (5 bases). Germline CDR1 SEHNR, CDR2 FQNEAQ (reference sequence). The CDR3 consists of 13 residues. V was shortened by 8 bases and J by 0 bases, with 9 bases between the two germline ends. Here the CDR3 reads CASSSTSTDTQYL. The DNA for the CDR3 is TGTGCCAGCTCTAGCACTAGCACAGATACGCAGTATCTT.

This clonotype has a count of ten or more. The chain couples TRBV19 to TRBJ2-3; D unclear. The CDR3 is made up of 11 amino acids. Germline CDR1 is LNHDA and CDR2 is SQIVND (reference sequence). The V end lost 9 bases, the J end lost 4 bases, and 8 bases lay between the germline ends. CDR3 sequence reads: CASSRADTQYF. The CDR3 region has the DNA TGTGCCAGCTCCCGGGCAGATACGCAGTATTTT.

The chain carries TRBV11-2 and TRBJ2-1; a possible D gene is TRBD2 (6 bases). With 1 base removed from V and 15 bases from J, the gap between germline ends came to 10 bases. Germline V gene lookup returns CDR1 SGHAT and CDR2 FQNNGV. This CDR3 has 11 amino acids. The CDR3 loop reads CASSLGTNSFF. The CDR3 nucleotides read TGTGCCAGCAGCTTAGGGACTAATTCGTTCTTC.

This clonotype was counted only a few times. This rearrangement joins TRBV28 to TRBJ2-1, with a weak D call TRBD2 (5 bases). V lost 6 bases to trimming and J lost 3 bases, with 12 bases between them. This CDR3 spans 14 amino acids. Germline assignment: CDR1 MDHEN and CDR2 SYDVKM. CDR3 loop: CASSPSGNYNEQFF. In nucleotides, the CDR3 is TGTGCCAGCAGCCCCAGCGGTAACTACAATGAGCAGTTCTTC.

The J gene is TRBJ1-2, the V gene TRBV19; a possible D gene is TRBD1 (6 bases). The V end lost 3 bases, the J end lost 4 bases, and 9 bases lay between the germline ends. Looked up from germline, CDR1 is LNHDA and CDR2 is SQIVND (reference sequence). The CDR3 length is 13 residues. Here the CDR3 reads CASSIDRSYGYTF. The CDR3 coding sequence is TGTGCCAGTAGTATCGACAGGTCCTATGGCTACACCTTC.

This clonotype showed up just a few times. The rearrangement links TRBV7-8 to TRBJ2-1; TRBD2 matches at 11 bases. The ends lost 1 base at V and 5 bases at J; junction bases unmatched: 7. Germline V gene data show CDR1 as SGHVS and CDR2 as FQNEAQ. The length of the CDR3 is 17 residues. The CDR3 sequence: CASSLVSLAGGNNEQFF. DNA for the CDR3: TGTGCCAGCAGCTTAGTCTCTCTAGCGGGAGGCAACAATGAGCAGTTCTTC. Variable domain in full (rest from reference TRBV7-8 and TRBJ2-1): GAGVSQSPRYKVAKRGQDVALRCDPISGHVSLFWYQQALGQGPEFLTYFQNEAQLDKSGLPSDRFFAERPEGSVSTLKIQRTQQEDSAVYLCASSLVSLAGGNNEQFFGPGTRLTVL.

This clonotype was picked up a small number of times. The V call is TRBV19, the J call TRBJ2-1; D unresolved. Germline-derived CDR1 and CDR2 are LNHDA and SQIVND (reference sequence). The CDR3 is made up of 14 amino acids. Trimming removed 0 bases from V and 7 bases from J, with 10 bases in between. In DNA form, the CDR3 reads TGTGCCAGTAGTATAGATCTAGGCGGAAATGAGCAGTTCTTC. This translates into CASSIDLGGNEQFF.

The table lists this clonotype with many counts. This chain links TRBV11-2 with TRBJ2-3, with D tentatively TRBD1 or TRBD2 (5 bases each). V was clipped by 5 bases and J by 6 bases, with 21 bases between them. Germline values: CDR1 SGHAT, CDR2 FQNNGV. This CDR3 region has 16 residues. CDR3 in amino acids: CASSIGTVLDGDTQYF. CDR3 DNA sequence: TGTGCCAGCAGCATCGGGACCGTACTGGATGGTGATACGCAGTATTTT.

This clonotype was counted many times. The J gene is TRBJ2-7, the V gene TRBV11-2; D gene unclear. This CDR3 has 13 amino acids. The ends were cut back, 0 bases at V and 6 bases at J, with 9 bases in the middle. Germline V CDR1 and CDR2: SGHAT, FQNNGV. DNA for the CDR3: TGTGCCAGCAGCTTAGATCGGGTGGGCGAGCAGTACTTC. Translating gives CASSLDRVGEQYF.

The table lists this clonotype with a few counts. The chain couples TRBV2 to TRBJ2-7; no reliable D call. V lost 7 bases to trimming and J lost 0 bases, with 16 bases between them. CDR3 size: 15 residues. Germline V lookup: CDR1 SNHLY, CDR2 FYNNEI. CDR3 region: CASILGQWDSYEQYF. DNA for the CDR3: TGTGCCAGCATTCTTGGCCAGTGGGACTCCTACGAGCAGTACTTC.

This clonotype was counted a few times. The gene calls are TRBV30 and TRBJ2-1, with no clear D. Trimming cost V 5 bases and J 0 bases, with 14 bases left between them. In germline, CDR1 is GTSNPN, CDR2 SVGIG (reference sequence). The CDR3 contains 15 residues. This CDR3 is CAWGPAVLSYNEQFF. The CDR3 DNA reads TGTGCCTGGGGTCCTGCAGTCCTCTCCTACAATGAGCAGTTCTTC.

J is TRBJ2-7 and V is TRBV6-9; 9 bases align to TRBD1. V lost 3 bases, J lost 5 bases, and 11 bases stayed unmatched. This CDR3 has 16 residues. The germline V gene has CDR1 MNHGY and CDR2 SVAAGI. Written as DNA, the CDR3 is TGTGCCAGCAGTTACTCAATGGGACAGGGCGGCGACGAGCAGTACTTC. It is translated as CASSYSMGQGGDEQYF.

This clonotype has only a few counts. CDR3 sequence: CASSPTSGNGPNTQYF. In DNA form, the CDR3 reads TGTGCCAGCTCACCTACTAGCGGGAATGGTCCAAATACGCAGTATTTT. The J gene is TRBJ2-3, the V gene TRBV18; 10 bases align to TRBD2. Trimming at V came to 3 bases and at J to 7 bases, leaving 10 bases not matched to a gene. The CDR3 extends over 16 amino acids. Germline loops: CDR1 KGHSH, CDR2 LQKENI.

This sequence joins TRBV20-1 and TRBJ2-1; TRBD1 matches 10 bases. V shed 1 base, J shed 0 bases, and the junction held 3 bases outside the gene matches. Per the germline V gene, CDR1 is DFQATT and CDR2 is SNEGSKA (reference sequence). The CDR3 totals 16 residues. The CDR3 sequence is CSARVRTGGSYNEQFF. CDR3 DNA sequence: TGCAGTGCTAGAGTTCGGACAGGGGGCTCCTACAATGAGCAGTTCTTC.

This clonotype was picked up many times. The gene calls are TRBV7-9 and TRBJ2-3; 14 bases are shared with TRBD2. With V trimmed by 5 bases and J by 5 bases, 3 bases remained unmatched. This CDR3 has 15 amino acids. Per the germline V gene, CDR1 is SEHNR and CDR2 is FQNEAQ (reference sequence). Here the CDR3 reads CASSGGTSGRDTQYF. The CDR3 nucleotides are TGTGCCAGCAGCGGAGGGACTAGCGGGAGAGATACGCAGTATTTT.

This chain connects TRBV4-2 to TRBJ1-2; D might be TRBD1 (5 bases). From germline, CDR1 is LGHNA and CDR2 YNFKEQ. The CDR3 length is 13 residues. Trimming took 0 bases from V and 10 from J, leaving 12 bases between them. The CDR3 DNA reads TGTGCCAGCAGCCAAGATCTAAACAGGCCCTACACCTTC. Encoded protein: CASSQDLNRPYTF.

The CDR3 DNA reads TGTGCCAGCAGTTTACACCCGGGACAGGAAACCGGGGAGCTGTTTTTT. Amino acids: CASSLHPGQETGELFF. The V and J genes are TRBV12-3 or TRBV12-4 and TRBJ2-2; TRBD1 agrees at 8 bases. This CDR3 has 16 residues. J lost 5 bases, V lost 2 bases, and 7 bases had no gene match.

This clonotype was counted a few times. The V and J genes are TRBV11-2 and TRBJ2-7, with 11 bases aligning to TRBD2. There are 16 residues in the CDR3. In germline, CDR1 is SGHAT, CDR2 FQNNGV. V shed 4 bases and J 5 bases; nucleotides not matched to a gene: 10. The DNA for the CDR3 is TGTGCCAGCAGCTCCGTTAGCGGGAGGGGACCCCACGAGCAGTACTTC. Its translation is CASSSVSGRGPHEQYF.

The V call is TRBV20-1, the J call TRBJ1-1; D is ambiguous. The CDR3 runs to 14 residues. Deletions cut 0 bases from V and 2 bases from J, with 10 bases between. CDR1 and CDR2 from the germline V gene are DFQATT and SNEGSKA (reference sequence). CDR3 sequence: CSARDWGGNTEAFF. CDR3 nucleotide sequence: TGCAGTGCTAGAGATTGGGGAGGCAACACTGAAGCTTTCTTT.

This clonotype was seen a few times. The rearrangement joins TRBV19 to TRBJ2-2, with 8 nucleotides matching TRBD2. Germline V gives CDR1 LNHDA, CDR2 SQIVND (reference sequence). Trimming removed 8 bases from V and 5 bases from J; junction bases left unmatched: 7. The CDR3 covers 14 residues. The DNA for the CDR3 is TGTGCCAGTGGCAGCGGGAGAGGGACCGGGGAGCTGTTTTTT. It codes for CASGSGRGTGELFF.

The table lists this clonotype with many counts. The chain uses TRBV28 and TRBJ1-5, with D perhaps matching TRBD1 (6 bases). The V end lost 6 bases, the J end lost 1 base, and 10 bases lay between the germline ends. Per germline, CDR1 MDHEN and CDR2 SYDVKM. The CDR3 length is 14 residues. The DNA of the CDR3 is TGTGCCAGCAGAATAACAGGGAGCAATCAGCCCCAGCATTTT. The encoded protein is CASRITGSNQPQHF.

The chain recombines TRBV20-1 with TRBJ1-4, with a weak D call TRBD1 (5 bases). Trimming pared 1 base from V and 7 bases from J, leaving 13 bases between. CDR1 and CDR2 (germline): DFQATT, SNEGSKA (reference sequence). The CDR3 totals 14 residues. The CDR3 nucleotides read TGCAGTGCTAGAGGAGTACGGGGGGGTGAAAAACTGTTTTTT. Protein sequence: CSARGVRGGEKLFF.

This clonotype was seen only once. This chain joins TRBV9 and TRBJ2-2, with 7 nucleotides matching TRBD1. The CDR3 contains 15 residues. J gave up 9 bases and V 3 bases, and 11 bases lay outside the gene matches. Germline-derived CDR1 and CDR2 are SGDLS and YYNGEE. The CDR3 nucleotides are TGTGCCAGCAGCGCGACGGGACAGAGCTATCGGGAGCTGTTTTTT. Residues: CASSATGQSYRELFF.

Here the CDR3 DNA reads TGTGCCACCAGTGATTCTGGGTCGGGACAGGGCAGCGAAAAACTGTTTTTT. Translated, it gives CATSDSGSGQGSEKLFF. This chain links TRBV24-1 with TRBJ1-4; 9 bases agree with TRBD1. The germline gives CDR1 KGHDR, CDR2 SFDVKD. After removal of 2 bases from V and 8 bases from J, the junction contained 11 bases not matched to a gene. The CDR3 totals 17 residues.